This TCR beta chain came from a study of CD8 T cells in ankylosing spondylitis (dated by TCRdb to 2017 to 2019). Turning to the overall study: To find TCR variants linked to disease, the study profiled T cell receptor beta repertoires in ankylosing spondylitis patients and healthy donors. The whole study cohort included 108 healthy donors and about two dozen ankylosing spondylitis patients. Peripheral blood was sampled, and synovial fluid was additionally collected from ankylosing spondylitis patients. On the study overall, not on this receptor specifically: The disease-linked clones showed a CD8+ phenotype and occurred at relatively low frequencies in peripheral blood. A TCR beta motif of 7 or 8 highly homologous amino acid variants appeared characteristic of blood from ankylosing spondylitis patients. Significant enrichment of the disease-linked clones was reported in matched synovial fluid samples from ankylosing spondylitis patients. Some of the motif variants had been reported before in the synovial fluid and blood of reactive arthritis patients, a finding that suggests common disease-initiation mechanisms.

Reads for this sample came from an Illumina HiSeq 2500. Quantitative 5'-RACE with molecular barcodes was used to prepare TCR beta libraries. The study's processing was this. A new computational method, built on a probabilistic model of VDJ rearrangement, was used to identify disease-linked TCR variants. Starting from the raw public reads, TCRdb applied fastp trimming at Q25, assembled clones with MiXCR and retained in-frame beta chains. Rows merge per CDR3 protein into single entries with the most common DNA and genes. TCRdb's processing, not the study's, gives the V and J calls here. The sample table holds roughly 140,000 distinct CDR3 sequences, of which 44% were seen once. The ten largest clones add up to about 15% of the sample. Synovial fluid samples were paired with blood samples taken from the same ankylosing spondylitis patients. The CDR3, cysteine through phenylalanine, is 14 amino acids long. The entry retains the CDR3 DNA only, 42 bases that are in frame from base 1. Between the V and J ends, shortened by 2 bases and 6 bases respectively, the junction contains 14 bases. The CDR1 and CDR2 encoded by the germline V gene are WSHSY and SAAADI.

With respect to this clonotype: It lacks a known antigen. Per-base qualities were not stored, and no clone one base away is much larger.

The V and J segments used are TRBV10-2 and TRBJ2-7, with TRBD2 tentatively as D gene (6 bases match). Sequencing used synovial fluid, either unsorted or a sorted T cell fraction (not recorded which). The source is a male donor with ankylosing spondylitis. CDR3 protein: CASSEVWRVGEQYF. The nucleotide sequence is TGCGCCAGCAGTGAGGTTTGGAGGGTTGGCGAGCAGTACTTC.